This T cell receptor (beta chain) was sequenced for a study of PD-1 blockade in classical Hodgkin lymphoma. Assay used: immunoSEQ multiplex PCR; TCRdb lists only in-frame clones, some missing. Among roughly 81,000 clones listed, 80% to 95% were seen once. Germline CDR1 MNHEY, CDR2 SMNVEV (reference sequence). The V and J ends lost 5 bases and 3 bases, in that order; junction bases with no gene match: 6. The CDR3 is 15 amino acids. Every single patient, without exception, relapsed after autologous stem cell transplantation, and brentuximab vedotin exposure varied. The receptor was isolated from a human donor with classical Hodgkin lymphoma. The rearrangement links TRBV27 to TRBJ2-3, with 9 bases aligning to TRBD2. The sample here was peripheral blood mononuclear cells (PBMCs), taken before the second cycle of nivolumab. CDR3 sequence reads: CASSGGAGGTDTQYF. CDR3 nucleotide sequence: TGTGCCAGCAGTGGTGGAGCGGGAGGTACAGATACGCAGTATTTT.